The 14 T cell receptor beta chains reported below all come from one sample, sequenced in a study of patients and donors after allogeneic stem cell transplantation (dated by TCRdb to the early 2020s). The library was produced with RT-PCR. Data came from a NextSeq 550. The public reads were run again by TCRdb, first through fastp at Q25 and then through MiXCR, and only productive beta chains were kept. Each CDR3 protein appears once, grouped with its most common genes and DNA. This sample lists about 960,000 distinct CDR3 sequences; approximately 19% were detected once. The top ten constitute 5.5% to 6.5% of the sample. The sample consisted of blood, either unsorted or a sorted T cell fraction (not recorded which). These receptors all come from a human donor who was either an allogeneic HSCT recipient or a stem cell or donor lymphocyte infusion donor (not recorded which). It is not recorded whose cells these are; they may come from a transplant donor.

This clonotype has more than one count but fewer than ten. The chain is built from TRBV5-6 and TRBJ1-2; the D is unclear. V lost 5 bases and J 7 bases, leaving 12 bases between the germline ends. CDR3 length: 12 amino acids. Germline CDR1 SGHDT, CDR2 YYEEEE. CDR3 loop: CASRYRRGGYTF. Here the CDR3 DNA reads TGTGCCAGCAGATACCGGCGGGGTGGCTACACCTTC.

This clonotype showed up just a few times. The CDR3 nucleotides are TGTGCCTGGACAGGGAGGGAGACCCAGTACTTC. Translation: CAWTGRETQYF. The V gene is TRBV30, the J gene TRBJ2-5, with D maybe TRBD2 (6 bases). V lost 4 bases and J 5 bases, leaving 8 bases between the germline ends. The CDR3 spans 11 residues. Germline CDR1 and CDR2: GTSNPN and SVGIG (reference sequence). The complete variable domain, with remaining parts taken from reference TRBV30 and TRBJ2-5, reads SQTIHQWPATLVQPVGSPLSLECTVEGTSNPNLYWYRQAAGRGLQLLFYSVGIGQISSEVPQNLSASRPQDRQFILSSKKLLLSDSGFYLCAWTGRETQYFGPGTRLLVL.

This sequence joins TRBV5-1 and TRBJ1-1; D is unresolved. V lost 4 bases, J lost 2 bases, and 21 bases lay in between. The CDR3 length is 17 residues. CDR1 and CDR2 (germline): SGHRS, YFSETQ. The CDR3 region is CASSPSWSNTPNTEAFF. The DNA of the CDR3 is TGCGCCAGCAGCCCGAGCTGGTCCAACACTCCCAACACTGAAGCTTTCTTT.

V usage is TRBV5-6 and J usage is TRBJ2-1, with 10 positions matching TRBD2. The V segment lost 3 bases and the J segment 4 bases; nucleotides outside the gene matches: 7. The CDR3 loop spans 16 amino acids. Germline V gene sequence: CDR1 SGHDT, CDR2 YYEEEE. The CDR3 protein is CASSSLLAGRYNEQFF. In DNA, the CDR3 is TGTGCCAGCAGCTCTTTACTAGCGGGACGGTACAATGAGCAGTTCTTC.

J is TRBJ2-6 and V is TRBV27; D is unclear. Per the germline V gene, CDR1 is MNHEY and CDR2 is SMNVEV (reference sequence). This CDR3 is 17 amino acids long. V was trimmed by 2 bases and J by 0 bases, leaving 11 bases between them. The CDR3 DNA reads TGTGCCAGCAGTTTAGGGTCCCCAGCCTCTGGGGCCAACGTCCTGACTTTC. Translation gives CASSLGSPASGANVLTF.

This clonotype was counted a few times. The chain has TRBV27 and TRBJ2-7, with D possibly being TRBD1 (6 bases). CDR1 is MNHEY, CDR2 SMNVEV, per germline (reference sequence). V lost 5 bases to trimming and J lost 6 bases, with 11 bases between them. This CDR3 comprises 12 residues. CDR3 amino acids: CASSTTGFEQYF. The CDR3 DNA follows: TGTGCCAGCAGTACAACAGGGTTCGAGCAGTACTTC.

This clonotype was counted at least ten times. The rearrangement links TRBV5-1 to TRBJ2-1; no definite D call. The CDR3 consists of 15 residues. Looked up from germline, CDR1 is SGHRS and CDR2 is YFSETQ. V was shortened by 0 bases and J by 4 bases, with 11 bases between the two germline ends. DNA for the CDR3: TGCGCCAGCAGCTTGGATCAGGCTCGATACAATGAGCAGTTCTTC. It codes for CASSLDQARYNEQFF.

This clonotype was counted ten times or more. The rearrangement uses TRBV7-2 and TRBJ1-4; D is unresolved. Germline V lookup: CDR1 SGHTA, CDR2 FQGNSA. The CDR3 covers 13 residues. Trimming took 5 bases from V and 7 from J, leaving 11 bases between them. CDR3 amino acids: CASSTRGGEKLFF. DNA of the CDR3: TGTGCCAGCAGCACCCGAGGCGGTGAAAAACTGTTTTTT.

The CDR3 protein is CASSLVSSVHEQYF. The CDR3 DNA reads TGTGCCAGCAGTTTGGTCTCAAGCGTACACGAGCAGTACTTC. The gene calls are TRBV27 and TRBJ2-7; no firm D call. CDR3 length: 14 residues. From germline, CDR1 is MNHEY and CDR2 SMNVEV (reference sequence). Trimming took off 3 bases at V and 5 bases at J, with 14 bases between the two ends.

The chain uses TRBV12-3 or TRBV12-4 and TRBJ1-3, with D perhaps TRBD1 (6 bases). This CDR3 is 15 amino acids long. V was clipped by 6 bases and J by 2 bases, with 14 bases between them. The CDR3 DNA follows: TGTGCCAGCAGCGCGACAGGCCGAACTGGAAACACCATATATTTT. Protein: CASSATGRTGNTIYF.

CDR3 loop: CASSQETANTQYF. CDR3 coding DNA: TGTGCCAGCAGCCAAGAAACGGCGAATACGCAGTATTTT. The J gene is TRBJ2-3, the V gene TRBV4-2; D is ambiguous. V was trimmed by 0 bases and J by 7 bases, leaving 8 bases between them. Per germline, CDR1 LGHNA and CDR2 YNFKEQ. The CDR3 loop spans 13 amino acids.

This clonotype appeared many times. V and J are TRBV5-1 and TRBJ1-2; no firm D call. The V and J ends lost 2 bases and 4 bases respectively, with 18 bases between them. Per germline, CDR1 SGHRS and CDR2 YFSETQ. The CDR3 sequence is 16 residues long. In DNA form, the CDR3 reads TGCGCCAGCAGCTTCCTTCAACACGGCCTCTTCTATGGCTACACCTTC. It codes for CASSFLQHGLFYGYTF. Based on the CDR3 plus reference TRBV5-1 and TRBJ1-2, the full variable domain is KAGVTQTPRYLIKTRGQQVTLSCSPISGHRSVSWYQQTPGQGLQFLFEYFSETQRNKGNFPGRFSGRQFSNSRSEMNVSTLELGDSALYLCASSFLQHGLFYGYTFGSGTRLTVV.

The genes are TRBV7-6 and TRBJ2-7; TRBD2 matches at 10 bases. There are 16 residues in the CDR3. CDR1 is SGHVS and CDR2 is FNYEAQ in the germline V gene. Losses at the gene ends were 2 bases for V and 7 bases for J; bases not matched to a gene: 11. Here the CDR3 reads CASSLTESGRAVEQYF. The CDR3 bases are TGTGCCAGCAGCTTAACGGAGAGCGGGAGGGCCGTTGAGCAGTACTTC.

The table lists this clonotype with a few counts. The genes are TRBV6-5 and TRBJ1-4; possibly TRBD1 for D (6 bases). Germline assignment: CDR1 MNHEY and CDR2 SVGAGI. Trimming shortened V by 2 bases and J by 8 bases, and 21 bases separated the two germline ends. There are 17 residues in the CDR3. In DNA form, the CDR3 reads TGTGCCAGCAGTTACAGTCTACAGGGAGGGCTTCGAGAAAAACTGTTTTTT. This translates into CASSYSLQGGLREKLFF.